This T cell receptor (beta chain) was profiled in a study of technical replicates of blood from several donors (dated by TCRdb to 2017 to 2019). With regard to this clone: Its antigen is still unknown. Per-base qualities were not stored, and no clone one base away is much larger.

There are 14 amino acids in the CDR3, from cysteine to phenylalanine inclusive. Of the read, only the CDR3 DNA is kept; its 42 bases are in frame from base 1. The germline V end is reduced by 8 bases and the J end by 0 bases; junction bases left unmatched: 7. Sequences SNHLY (CDR1) and FYNNEI (CDR2) are obtained from the germline V gene. Libraries were made using the immunoSEQ multiplex PCR assay. TCRdb re-hosts the immuneACCESS table, in-frame sequences only. Its copies lack some clones; in the studies checked, an unresolved V gene accounts for under half of them, and the cause for the rest is not known. The sample table shows tens of thousands of clones, and about 83% are seen once. The leading ten clones occupy about 5% of the sample.

Sequenced material: PBMCs. This receptor was identified in a human donor in good health. Some clones in this sample may be carry-over from other donors' samples. The chain uses TRBV2 and TRBJ2-7; TRBD1 matches 7 bases in the middle. The sequenced DNA: TGTGCCAGCCAGACAGGGCTGGGCTCCTACGAGCAGTACTTC. Its protein product is CASQTGLGSYEQYF. Beyond the CDR3, the reference TRBV2 and TRBJ2-7 genes provide the residues; the full variable domain reads: EPEVTQTPSHQVTQMGQEVILRCVPISNHLYFYWYRQILGQKVEFLVSFYNNEISEKSEIFDDQFSVERPDGSNFTLKIRSTKLEDSAMYFCASQTGLGSYEQYFGPGTRLTVT.